These 30 T cell receptor delta chains were sequenced from one sample in a study of gamma-delta chains in newborns, infants, children. TCRdb re-processed the reads using CATT. The sample records around 1,600 delta-chain clones, 35% to 50% being singletons. The sequenced sample consisted of blood. The source of these receptors is a child who had a fever.

This chain uses TRDV1 with TRDJ2, with 8 nucleotides matching TRDD3. Germline CDR1 and CDR2: TSWWSYY and QGS. J was trimmed by 2 bases and V by 0 bases; bases with no gene match: 32. The CDR3 is made up of 26 amino acids. The CDR3 DNA sequence: TGTGCTCTTGGGGAACTTTTAATGGGGTATCCCCTACATCAACTGGGGGGGGGGGTATTGACAGCACAACTCTTCTTT. It codes for CALGELLMGYPLHQLGGGVLTAQLFF.

Turning to this clone: This may be a read error, as it is one base from a much larger clone. Other DNA sequences within the sample encode an identical CDR3. This chain connects TRDV2 to TRDJ1, with TRDD3 matching 8 bases. The germline gives CDR1 GEAIGNYY, CDR2 EKD. The CDR3 extends over 14 amino acids. V dropped 3 bases and J dropped 2; count of bases not matched to a gene: 4. CDR3 DNA sequence: TGTGCCTGTGACGCCTTGGGGGATACCGATAAACTCATCTTT. It translates to CACDALGDTDKLIF.

On this clone itself: Just one base apart from a much larger clone, this may be a read error. Other DNA variants within this sample encode the same CDR3. The chain has TRDV2 and TRDJ1; perhaps TRDD3 as D (6 bases). The V and J ends lost 0 bases and 4 bases respectively, with 26 bases between them. The CDR3 is 19 residues long. Per the germline V gene, CDR1 is GEAIGNYY and CDR2 is EKD. The CDR3 DNA reads TGTGCCTGTGACACCGTCGAAAGACTAGGGGATCTGTTGGGCGATAAACTCATCTTT. As protein: CACDTVERLGDLLGDKLIF.

Of note for this clone: A read error is possible here, since a much larger clone lies one base away. This chain joins TRDV2 and TRDJ1; D perhaps matches TRDD3 (6 bases). Deletions cut 0 bases from V and 2 bases from J, with 33 bases between. Germline V CDR1 and CDR2: GEAIGNYY, EKD. The CDR3 is 22 amino acids. This CDR3 reads CACDTLLAGSAGDGRGTDKLIF. In DNA, the CDR3 is TGTGCCTGTGACACCTTATTAGCTGGCTCCGCCGGGGATGGGAGGGGGACCGATAAACTCATCTTT.

Worth noting for this clone: Since a much larger clone is just one base distant, this may be a read error. The identical CDR3 is also encoded by other nucleotide sequences in the sample. In DNA form, the CDR3 reads TGTGCCTGTGACACCGTTTCCTCCGGACTCGACAGCTCTTGGGACACCCGACAGATGTTTTTC. This gives the protein CACDTVSSGLDSSWDTRQMFF. This sequence joins TRDV2 and TRDJ3, with D tentatively TRDD2 (5 bases). The V gene's germline CDR1 is GEAIGNYY and CDR2 EKD. Trimming took 0 bases from V and 4 from J, leaving 24 bases between them. The length of the CDR3 is 21 residues.

Worth noting for this clone: A much bigger clone sits one base away, suggesting this may be a read error. The chain carries TRDV2 and TRDJ3; 13 bases agree with TRDD3. V lost 3 bases and J lost 3; bases outside the gene matches: 22. CDR3 length: 24 residues. The germline gives CDR1 GEAIGNYY, CDR2 EKD. The CDR3 DNA sequence: TGTGCCTGTGACGCCGTTCAAGACGGGTCCTTACTGGGGGATACGAACTGGGACACCCGACAGATGTTTTTC. This gives the protein CACDAVQDGSLLGDTNWDTRQMFF.

Concerning this clone itself: This clone may be a read error of a much larger clone one base away. Other DNA sequences in the same sample also yield this CDR3. V and J are TRDV2 and TRDJ3, with 7 nucleotides matching TRDD3. Germline CDR1 reads GEAIGNYY; CDR2 reads EKD. This CDR3 spans 19 amino acids. The CDR3 nucleotides are TGCGCCTGTGACACCCTGGGGGCTGCAAGCTCCTGGGACACCCGACAGATGTTTTTC. Translation gives CACDTLGAASSWDTRQMFF.

On this clone itself: A read error may be the cause here, since a much bigger clone is one base away. At the DNA level, this CDR3 is encoded by other sequences in the same sample as well. The chain links TRDV2 to TRDJ1; D gene uncertain. The CDR3 is 22 residues long. Trimming pared 0 bases from V and 1 base from J, leaving 32 bases between. CDR1 and CDR2 from the germline V gene are GEAIGNYY and EKD. The DNA for the CDR3 is TGTGCCTGTGACACCGTTCCAACCGTCCTCCCGTCGGCAGCGGAGCTCACCGATAAACTCATCTTT. Amino acid sequence: CACDTVPTVLPSAAELTDKLIF.

CDR3 nucleotides: TGTGCTCTTGGGGAACTTCGGGGGATACAGGACACCGATAAACTCATCTTT. Its translation is CALGELRGIQDTDKLIF. The chain recombines TRDV1 with TRDJ1; 9 nucleotides match TRDD3. The CDR3 loop spans 17 amino acids. V lost 0 bases to trimming and J lost 0 bases; unmatched junction nucleotides: 5. Germline lookup yields CDR1 TSWWSYY and CDR2 QGS.

The V segment is TRAV29/DV5, and no J call was made. Germline loops: CDR1 NSMFDY, CDR2 ISSIKDK. CDR3 size: 14 residues. The CDR3 coding sequence is TGTGCCAGCAGTGCGACAGGCGGTGGCTATGGCTACACCTTC. This codes for CASSATGGGYGYTF.

By sample fraction, this clone is medium-sized. The chain has TRDV2 and TRDJ3, with 10 bases lining up with TRDD3. Germline V CDR1 and CDR2: GEAIGNYY, EKD. V shed 4 bases and J 0 bases; nucleotides not matched to a gene: 14. This CDR3 comprises 21 residues. For the CDR3, the DNA is TGTGCCTGTGATCGGATTGGAGGGTCTGGGGGATACTCCTGGGACACCCGACAGATGTTTTTC. It codes for CACDRIGGSGGYSWDTRQMFF.

In regard to this clone: This likely stems from a read error, as it lies one base from a far larger clone. The genes are TRDV2 and TRDJ1; 7 bases are a match to TRDD3. Germline V CDR1 and CDR2: GEAIGNYY, EKD. This CDR3 comprises 15 residues. The CDR3 region is CARDTVDTDRPKLIF. The CDR3 DNA follows: TGTGCCCGTGACACGGTGGATACGGACCGGCCTAAACTCATCTTT.

Remarks on this clone: Since a much larger clone is just one base distant, this may be a read error. V and J are TRDV2 and TRDJ1, with TRDD3 identical over 13 bases. Germline-derived CDR1 and CDR2 are GEAIGNYY and EKD. CDR3 length: 19 amino acids. V gave up 0 bases and J gave up 3 bases; unmatched junction bases: 12. CDR3 sequence (DNA): TGTGCCTGTGACACCGTATTACTGGGGGATACGCATGACGCCGATAAACTCATCTTT. It translates to CACDTVLLGDTHDADKLIF.

Note on this clone: A single base separates this from a much larger clone, so it may be a read error. The rearrangement uses TRDV2 and TRDJ3, with D hard to call. The CDR3 totals 18 residues. Germline values: CDR1 GEAIGNYY, CDR2 EKD. The CDR3 bases are TGTGCCTGTGACACCGGTGGCGCCCTCTCCCGGGACACCCGACAGATGTTTTTC. This codes for CACDTGGALSRDTRQMFF.

Relative to its sample, this clone is medium-sized. The sample has other DNA sequences that encode this CDR3 too. This rearrangement joins TRDV2 to TRDJ2, with D maybe TRDD3 (6 bases). Trimming cost V 4 bases and J 1 base, with 15 bases left between them. The CDR3 contains 16 residues. The germline gives CDR1 GEAIGNYY, CDR2 EKD. CDR3 sequence: CACELLGLGLTAQLFF. The CDR3 DNA sequence: TGTGCCTGTGAACTGCTGGGGTTGGGTTTGACAGCACAACTCTTCTTT.

This clone is labeled as medium-sized (0.01 to 0.1%). J is TRDJ1 and V is TRDV1, with 8 positions matching TRDD3. This CDR3 has 23 residues. Germline values: CDR1 TSWWSYY, CDR2 QGS. Trimming cost V 6 bases and J 0 bases; bases outside gene matches: 30. The CDR3 DNA reads TGTGCTCTTGGAGAAAGTCCCTACATCTGGGGGACCCCCCATCTTAGGGACACCGATAAACTCATCTTT. As protein: CALGESPYIWGTPHLRDTDKLIF.

A remark on this clone: At one end, the junction sequence differs from germline, possibly due to a read error. The CDR3 loop is CACDPLPGGPHALTAQLFF. The CDR3 DNA reads TGTGCCTGTGACCCCCTTCCGGGGGGACCTCATGCTTTGACTGCACAACTCTTCTTT. The rearrangement uses TRDV2 and TRDJ2; either TRDD2 or TRDD3 may supply D (6 bases each). Germline V lookup: CDR1 GEAIGNYY, CDR2 EKD. The CDR3 totals 19 residues.

As to this clone: A read error may be the cause here, since a much bigger clone is one base away. The same CDR3 can be traced to other DNA sequences in this sample. V gene TRDV2 combines with J gene TRDJ1, with D unclear. Germline V lookup: CDR1 GEAIGNYY, CDR2 EKD. The CDR3 has 19 residues. This CDR3 is CACDTVPGSVLRFTDKLIF. CDR3 nucleotides: TGTGCCTGTGACACCGTGCCAGGTTCTGTCCTTAGGTTCACCGATAAACTTATCTTT.

Of note for this clone: A much larger clone lies a single base off, so this may be a read error. The chain combines TRDV2 with TRDJ3; TRDD3 aligns across 9 bases. This CDR3 has 21 amino acids. In germline, CDR1 is GEAIGNYY, CDR2 EKD. CDR3 region: CACDTPGTGGRDSRDTRQMFF. In DNA form, the CDR3 reads TGTGCCTGTGACACTCCTGGTACTGGGGGACGAGACTCCCGGGACACCCGACAGATGTTTTTC.

In this sample, this clone turned up a few times. This chain links TRDV1 with TRDJ1; TRDD3 aligns across 7 bases. The CDR3 is 19 residues long. Losses at the gene ends were 0 bases for V and 0 bases for J; bases not matched to a gene: 13. The germline V gene encodes CDR1 TSWWSYY and CDR2 QGS. The CDR3 region is CALGELFVTGEQYTDKLIF. Written as DNA, the CDR3 is TGTGCTCTTGGGGAACTTTTCGTTACTGGGGAACAGTACACCGATAAACTCATCTTT.

About this clone: This could be a read error, since a much larger clone is one nucleotide away. V and J are TRDV2 and TRDJ1; 8 positions match TRDD3. The CDR3 has 19 amino acids. V shed 0 bases and J 4 bases; nucleotides not matched to a gene: 18. The germline gives CDR1 GEAIGNYY, CDR2 EKD. The CDR3 DNA follows: TGTGCCTGTGACACCGTGGGGCCTCTCGAGCTCCTGGGGGACGATAAACTCATCTTT. Amino acids: CACDTVGPLELLGDDKLIF.

For this clone: This sequence may be a read error, since a much larger clone differs from it by one base. This chain links TRDV2 with TRDJ1, with TRDD3 matching over 7 bases. The V gene end was trimmed by 0 bases and the J gene end by 2 bases; junction bases not matched to a gene: 17. The germline CDR1 and CDR2 sequences are GEAIGNYY and EKD. There are 19 residues in the CDR3. The CDR3 here is CACDTVSPTGVEGTDKLIF. CDR3 bases: TGTGCCTGTGACACCGTCTCCCCTACTGGGGTAGAGGGGACCGATAAACTCATCTTT.

This clone has just a few counts. Other DNA sequences in this specimen translate into the identical CDR3. V is TRDV2 and J is TRDJ3; 7 nucleotides agree with TRDD3. The CDR3 sequence is 21 residues long. Germline V lookup: CDR1 GEAIGNYY, CDR2 EKD. J was trimmed by 2 bases and V by 0 bases; bases with no gene match: 15. In DNA form, the CDR3 reads TGTGCCTGTGACACCGTAGGGGATAAGGCCCTTGCTGCCTGGGACACCCGACAGATGTTTTTC. This translates into CACDTVGDKALAAWDTRQMFF.

To note about this clone: A single base separates this from a much larger clone, so it may be a read error. CDR3 nucleotides: TGTGCCTGTGACACCGTAGTACTGGGGGACGCCCTTTACACCGATAAACTCATCTTT. It codes for CACDTVVLGDALYTDKLIF. J is TRDJ1 and V is TRDV2; TRDD3 aligns across 9 bases. The CDR3 consists of 19 residues. The germline V gene has CDR1 GEAIGNYY and CDR2 EKD. After removal of 0 bases from V and 0 bases from J, the junction contained 13 bases not matched to a gene.

This clone was seen only once. This may come from a read error, since a much larger clone is one base off. This sample also contains other DNA sequences that code for the same CDR3. This rearrangement joins TRDV2 to TRDJ1, with 11 positions matching TRDD3. Germline CDR1 is GEAIGNYY and CDR2 is EKD. The CDR3 contains 15 residues. CDR3 coding DNA: TGTGCCTGCGACACCTTAACTGGGGGATATCCTAAACTCATCTTT. Protein product: CACDTLTGGYPKLIF.

This clone ranks as medium-sized. The chain joins TRDV2 to TRDJ1; D remains unclear. CDR3 length equals 15 residues. CDR1 is GEAIGNYY and CDR2 is EKD in the germline V gene. V lost 4 bases to trimming and J lost 3 bases, with 17 bases between them. Here the CDR3 reads CACERLGRSSDKLIF. In DNA form, the CDR3 reads TGTGCCTGTGAGAGGCTCGGACGTTCTTCCGATAAACTCATCTTT.

In regard to this clone: A much larger clone lies a single base off, so this may be a read error. CDR3 in amino acids: CACDALGDIDSWDARQMFF. The CDR3 DNA reads as TGTGCCTGTGACGCCCTGGGGGATATTGACTCCTGGGACGCCCGACAGATGTTTTTC. This chain joins TRDV2 and TRDJ3; TRDD3 agrees at 10 bases. CDR1 is GEAIGNYY and CDR2 is EKD in the germline V gene. The CDR3 consists of 19 residues.

This clone was counted a single time. It may be a read error: a sequence one base away is much more abundant. The chain uses TRDV2 and TRDJ1; 9 nucleotides align to TRDD3. The CDR3 spans 21 residues. In germline, CDR1 is GEAIGNYY, CDR2 EKD. Here the CDR3 DNA reads TGTGCCTGTGGCACCGTCCCCTATACTGGGGGAAAAACCGAGTACACCGATAAACTCATCTTT. It encodes CACGTVPYTGGKTEYTDKLIF.

This clone was recorded a few times. V gene TRDV2 combines with J gene TRDJ1, with 13 positions matching TRDD3. This CDR3 contains 18 residues. V shed 3 bases and J 3 bases; nucleotides not matched to a gene: 12. From germline, CDR1 is GEAIGNYY and CDR2 EKD. This CDR3 is CACDEVLGDTWGADKLIF. The CDR3 bases are TGTGCCTGTGACGAAGTACTGGGGGATACGTGGGGGGCCGATAAACTCATCTTT.

This clone rates as medium-sized (0.01 to 0.1%). This rearrangement joins TRDV2 to TRDJ1; the D gene is possibly TRDD3 (6 bases). CDR1 and CDR2 (germline): GEAIGNYY, EKD. The CDR3 sequence is 14 residues long. V shed 3 bases and J shed 0 bases, with 10 bases lying between them. The CDR3 DNA is TGTGCCTGTGACCCGCTGGGGTACACCGATAAACTCATCTTT. It translates to CACDPLGYTDKLIF.